Each of the 3 T cell receptor beta chains below was sequenced from the same sample in a study of graft-versus-host responses after intestinal transplantation. The protocol was immunoSEQ multiplex PCR, while the TCRdb copy is restricted to in-frame clones and leaves out a portion. The repertoire consists of about 98,000 clones, with roughly 82% occurring once and the leading ten covering more than 1.4%. This specimen consisted of PBMCs, obtained 255 days after intestinal transplant. Receptor source: a human patient who received an intestinal transplant, so some T cells may come from the graft donor.

The chain is built from TRBV6-6 and TRBJ1-2; 8 bases are a match to TRBD1. The germline gives CDR1 MNHNY, CDR2 SVGAGI (reference sequence). This CDR3 contains 14 residues. V lost 6 bases, J lost 4 bases, and 7 bases stayed unmatched. CDR3 DNA: TGTGCCAGCAGGACCGGACAGGGAGGCTATGGCTACACCTTC. Amino acid sequence: CASRTGQGGYGYTF.

This clone was observed a few times. This chain links TRBV28 with TRBJ2-7, with a possible D match to TRBD1 (6 bases). V lost 6 bases to trimming and J lost 6 bases, with 21 bases between them. Germline V gene lookup returns CDR1 MDHEN and CDR2 SYDVKM. This CDR3 is built from 15 residues. The CDR3 bases are TGTGCCAGCAGAGATGGGGACATTCTGTCCCCCGAGCAGTACTTC. Its translation is CASRDGDILSPEQYF. The variable domain in full, with the rest retrieved from reference TRBV28 and TRBJ2-7, is DVKVTQSSRYLVKRTGEKVFLECVQDMDHENMFWYRQDPGLGLRLIYFSYDVKMKEKGDIPEGYSVSREKKERFSLILESASTNQTSMYLCASRDGDILSPEQYFGPGTRLTVT.

This clone is a singleton in its sample. This rearrangement joins TRBV5-6 to TRBJ2-1, with D unresolved. The V end lost 0 bases, the J end lost 6 bases, and 1 base lay between the germline ends. Germline V lookup: CDR1 SGHDT, CDR2 YYEEEE. This CDR3 contains 11 residues. The CDR3 DNA sequence: TGTGCCAGCAGCTTGGCCAATGAGCAGTTCTTC. Protein product: CASSLANEQFF.